The 12 T cell receptor beta chains below all came from one sample that was sequenced in a study of T-cell memory formation after mild COVID-19. TCRdb ran MiXCR on the 5' RACE reads and lists one entry per CDR3 protein. Here the sample spans approximately 260,000 distinct CDR3 sequences, around 15% being singletons. Sample: PBMCs or a T cell subset sorted from them (not recorded which). These receptors all stem from a man aged 18 to 29 who had mild COVID-19 (a few samples of this study predate the infection). Cell type and time point are not known.

In its sample, this clonotype was seen many times. The chain has TRBV6-1 and TRBJ1-5, with unresolved D. Germline assignment: CDR1 MNHNS and CDR2 SASEGT. The V end was cut by 2 bases, the J end by 6 bases, with 8 bases between. The CDR3 consists of 13 residues. For the CDR3, the DNA is TGTGCCAGCAGTGAAATTTTGGCTCAGCCCCAGCATTTT. Protein product: CASSEILAQPQHF.

This clonotype was found a few times. The chain has TRBV7-2 and TRBJ1-2; no clear D. This CDR3 region has 12 residues. V lost 2 bases to trimming and J lost 4 bases, with 5 bases between them. Germline lookup yields CDR1 SGHTA and CDR2 FQGNSA. CDR3 sequence (DNA): TGTGCCAGCAGCTTAATGAGCTATGGCTACACCTTC. Translating it yields CASSLMSYGYTF.

The genes are TRBV12-3 or TRBV12-4 and TRBJ1-6, with a possible D match to TRBD1 (5 bases). CDR3 size: 15 residues. V gave up 5 bases and J gave up 8 bases, with 16 bases separating them. The CDR3 region is CASSPTPVGHSPLHF. The DNA for the CDR3 is TGTGCCAGCAGTCCGACACCCGTGGGGCATTCACCCCTCCACTTT.

This clonotype was observed a handful of times. CDR3 amino acids: CSAGASGAGTDTQYF. DNA for the CDR3: TGCAGTGCTGGGGCTTCGGGGGCGGGCACAGATACGCAGTATTTT. The chain carries TRBV20-1 and TRBJ2-3; D is perhaps TRBD1 or TRBD2 (6 bases each). The CDR3 loop spans 15 amino acids. Deletions cut 5 bases from V and 1 base from J, with 16 bases between. Germline V gene sequence: CDR1 DFQATT, CDR2 SNEGSKA (reference sequence).

This clonotype showed up just a few times. V usage is TRBV7-3 and J usage is TRBJ2-5; TRBD2 matches 7 bases. The germline CDR1 and CDR2 sequences are SGHTA and FQGTGA. The V and J ends lost 1 base and 5 bases, in that order; junction bases with no gene match: 4. The CDR3 totals 14 residues. CDR3 loop: CASSLREGRETQYF. The DNA of the CDR3 is TGTGCCAGCAGCTTAAGGGAGGGGCGGGAGACCCAGTACTTC.

This clonotype was observed at least ten times. The CDR3 region is CASSRGQTNTDTQYF. The CDR3 DNA sequence: TGTGCCAGCAGTCGGGGGCAAACCAATACAGATACGCAGTATTTT. This chain uses TRBV6-2 or TRBV6-3 with TRBJ2-3; D could derive from TRBD1 or TRBD2 (6 bases each). With 5 bases removed from V and 3 bases from J, the gap between germline ends came to 15 bases. Germline CDR1 is MNHEY and CDR2 is SVGEGT. The CDR3 has 15 amino acids.

CDR3 in amino acids: CASSIQYAGPTVEKLFF. The CDR3 DNA reads TGTGCCAGCAGCATACAGTACGCGGGCCCTACGGTTGAAAAACTGTTTTTT. V is TRBV7-8 and J is TRBJ1-4, with no clear D. This CDR3 is 17 amino acids long. Germline CDR1 reads SGHVS; CDR2 reads FQNEAQ. V lost 5 bases and J 7 bases, leaving 23 bases between the germline ends.

In its sample, this clonotype was seen a few times. The rearrangement uses TRBV20-1 and TRBJ2-7, with unresolved D. Germline loops: CDR1 DFQATT, CDR2 SNEGSKA (reference sequence). Trimming stripped 0 bases from V and 0 bases from J, with 9 bases between. The CDR3 is made up of 14 amino acids. The CDR3 DNA reads as TGCAGTGCTAGAGATCTCGCAGGCTCCTACGAGCAGTACGTC. Protein sequence: CSARDLAGSYEQYV.

The chain employs TRBV4-3 and TRBJ2-1; TRBD1 or TRBD2 may be the D gene (5 bases each). The CDR3 length is 16 residues. Germline CDR1 and CDR2: LGHNA and YSLEER. V was cut by 4 bases and J by 5 bases, with 18 bases left in between. This chain's CDR3 is CASSRSLRGENNEQFF. For the CDR3, the DNA is TGCGCCAGCAGCCGATCCCTGAGGGGCGAAAACAATGAGCAGTTCTTC.

This clonotype has just a few counts. This chain links TRBV27 with TRBJ2-1, with D hard to call. Trimming left V 0 bases short and J 0 bases short, with 9 bases between. The CDR3 loop spans 16 amino acids. Germline CDR1 is MNHEY and CDR2 is SMNVEV (reference sequence). Written as DNA, the CDR3 is TGTGCCAGCAGTTTATCTCCCTTGGGCTCCTACAATGAGCAGTTCTTC. This codes for CASSLSPLGSYNEQFF.

This clonotype was detected only a few times. The chain recombines TRBV7-9 with TRBJ2-5; a possible D gene is TRBD1 (6 bases). This CDR3 spans 16 amino acids. With 5 bases removed from V and 5 bases from J, the gap between germline ends came to 21 bases. Germline lookup yields CDR1 SEHNR and CDR2 FQNEAQ (reference sequence). The CDR3 sequence: CASSPSPLGALETQYF. CDR3 DNA sequence: TGTGCCAGCAGCCCTTCACCCCTGGGGGCTCTGGAGACCCAGTACTTC.

The J gene is TRBJ2-5, the V gene TRBV5-1; possible D gene TRBD1, 6 bases. This CDR3 has 16 residues. Trimming pared 3 bases from V and 1 base from J, leaving 16 bases between. CDR1 SGHRS and CDR2 YFSETQ come from the germline V gene. The CDR3 region has the DNA TGCGCCAGCAGCTCATCAGGGGAAGTGGGCCAAGAGACCCAGTACTTC. Translated: CASSSSGEVGQETQYF.